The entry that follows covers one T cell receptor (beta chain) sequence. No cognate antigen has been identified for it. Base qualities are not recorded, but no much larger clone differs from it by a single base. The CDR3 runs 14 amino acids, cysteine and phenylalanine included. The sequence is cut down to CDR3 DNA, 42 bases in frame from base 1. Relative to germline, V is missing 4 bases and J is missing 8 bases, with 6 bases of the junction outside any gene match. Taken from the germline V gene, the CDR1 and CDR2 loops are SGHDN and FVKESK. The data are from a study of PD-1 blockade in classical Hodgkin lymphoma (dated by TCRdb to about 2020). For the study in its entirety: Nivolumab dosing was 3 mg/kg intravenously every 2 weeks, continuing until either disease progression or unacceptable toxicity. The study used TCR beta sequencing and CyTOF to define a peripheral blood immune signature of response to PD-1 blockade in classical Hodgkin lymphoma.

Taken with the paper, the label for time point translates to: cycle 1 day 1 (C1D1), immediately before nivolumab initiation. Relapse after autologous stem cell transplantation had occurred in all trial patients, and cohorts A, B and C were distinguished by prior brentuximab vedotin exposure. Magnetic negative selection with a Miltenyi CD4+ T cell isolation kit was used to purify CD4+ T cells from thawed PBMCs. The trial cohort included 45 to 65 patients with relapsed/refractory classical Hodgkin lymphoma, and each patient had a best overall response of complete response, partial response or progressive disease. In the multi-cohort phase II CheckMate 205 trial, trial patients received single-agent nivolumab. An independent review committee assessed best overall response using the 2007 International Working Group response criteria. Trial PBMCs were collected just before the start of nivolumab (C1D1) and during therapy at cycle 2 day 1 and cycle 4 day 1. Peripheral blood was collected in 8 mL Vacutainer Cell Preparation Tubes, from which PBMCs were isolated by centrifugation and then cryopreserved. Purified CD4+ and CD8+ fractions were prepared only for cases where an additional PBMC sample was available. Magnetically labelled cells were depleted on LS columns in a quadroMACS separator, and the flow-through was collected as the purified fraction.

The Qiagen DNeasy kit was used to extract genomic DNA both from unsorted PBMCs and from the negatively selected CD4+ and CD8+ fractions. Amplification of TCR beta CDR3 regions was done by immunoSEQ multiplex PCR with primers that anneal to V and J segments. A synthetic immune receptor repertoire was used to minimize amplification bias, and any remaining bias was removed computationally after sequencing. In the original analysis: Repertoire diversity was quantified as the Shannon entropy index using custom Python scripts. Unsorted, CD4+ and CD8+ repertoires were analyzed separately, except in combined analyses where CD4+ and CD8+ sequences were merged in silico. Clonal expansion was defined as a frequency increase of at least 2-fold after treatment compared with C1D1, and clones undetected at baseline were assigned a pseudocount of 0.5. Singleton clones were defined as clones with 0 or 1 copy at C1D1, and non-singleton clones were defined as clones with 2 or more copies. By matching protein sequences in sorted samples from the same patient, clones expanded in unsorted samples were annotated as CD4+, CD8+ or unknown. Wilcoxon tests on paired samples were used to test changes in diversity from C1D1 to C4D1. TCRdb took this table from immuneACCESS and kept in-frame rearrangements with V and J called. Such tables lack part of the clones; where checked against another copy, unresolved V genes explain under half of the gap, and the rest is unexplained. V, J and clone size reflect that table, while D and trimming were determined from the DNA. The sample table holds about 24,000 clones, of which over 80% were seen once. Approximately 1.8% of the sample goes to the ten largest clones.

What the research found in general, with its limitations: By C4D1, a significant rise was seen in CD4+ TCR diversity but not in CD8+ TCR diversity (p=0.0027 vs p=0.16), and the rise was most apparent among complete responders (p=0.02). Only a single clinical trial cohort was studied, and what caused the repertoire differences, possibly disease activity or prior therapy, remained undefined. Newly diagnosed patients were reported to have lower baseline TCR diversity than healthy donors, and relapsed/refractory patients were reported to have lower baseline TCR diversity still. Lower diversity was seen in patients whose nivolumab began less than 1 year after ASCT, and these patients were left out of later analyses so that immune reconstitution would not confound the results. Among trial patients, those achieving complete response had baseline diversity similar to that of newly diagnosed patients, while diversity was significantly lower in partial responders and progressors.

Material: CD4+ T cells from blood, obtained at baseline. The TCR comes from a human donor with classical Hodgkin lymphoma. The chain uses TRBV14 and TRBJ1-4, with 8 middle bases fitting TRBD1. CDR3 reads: CASSPRTGLEKLFF. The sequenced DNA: TGTGCCAGCAGCCCCCGGACAGGGCTAGAAAAACTGTTTTTT.